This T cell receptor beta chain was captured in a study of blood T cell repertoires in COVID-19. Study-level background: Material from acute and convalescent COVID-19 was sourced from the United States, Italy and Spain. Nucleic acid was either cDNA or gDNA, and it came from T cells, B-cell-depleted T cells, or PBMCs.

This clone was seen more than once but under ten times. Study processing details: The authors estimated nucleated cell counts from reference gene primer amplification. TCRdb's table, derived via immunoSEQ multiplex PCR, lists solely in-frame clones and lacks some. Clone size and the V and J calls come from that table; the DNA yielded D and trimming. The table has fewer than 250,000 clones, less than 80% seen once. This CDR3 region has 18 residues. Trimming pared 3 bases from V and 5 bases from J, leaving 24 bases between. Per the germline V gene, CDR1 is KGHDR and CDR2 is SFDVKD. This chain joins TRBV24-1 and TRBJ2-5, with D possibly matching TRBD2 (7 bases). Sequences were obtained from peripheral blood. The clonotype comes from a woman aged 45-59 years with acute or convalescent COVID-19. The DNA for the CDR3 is TGTGCCACCAGTGATCCCGTGGGGGGGCGGGGAGTCCGGGAGACCCAGTACTTC. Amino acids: CATSDPVGGRGVRETQYF.